A selection of T cell receptor beta chains follows, all from one sample in a study of blood T cell repertoires in COVID-19. Clones were read by immunoSEQ multiplex PCR, and TCRdb kept only the in-frame ones, dropping some. The table includes approximately 220,000 clones, about 85% detected once. Input material: PBMCs or T cells enriched from blood (not recorded which). Source of these receptors: a man aged 40-55 years who had recovered from COVID-19. The CDR3 runs from the conserved cysteine through the conserved F or W. D genes are given only for firm matches. Not all rows give a size; the values are once, few, many and, for expanded clones, a class.

V gene,J gene,CDR3 length,D gene,clone size,CDR3 DNA,CDR3 protein
TRBV29-1,TRBJ1-1,11,NA,NA,TGCAGCACGGATAGGAACACTGAAGCTTTCTTT,CSTDRNTEAFF
TRBV5-4,TRBJ2-7,16,NA,few,TGTGCCAGCAGCTTGGGAGGGGGGGCGGAATCTTACGAGCAGTACTTC,CASSLGGGAESYEQYF
TRBV5-1,TRBJ2-7,15,TRBD2,NA,TGCGCCAGCAGCCCACTAGCGGGTGCTAACTACGAGCAGTACTTC,CASSPLAGANYEQYF
TRBV29-1,TRBJ2-5,12,NA,NA,TGCAGCGTCTCCAGGGCCCAAGAGACCCAGTACTTC,CSVSRAQETQYF
TRBV10-3,TRBJ1-1,14,NA,NA,TGTGCCATCAGTGAAAGCCAGGGAGGCACTGAAGCTTTCTTT,CAISESQGGTEAFF
TRBV6-4,TRBJ2-1,15,TRBD2,NA,TGTGCCAGCAGAGAGACTAGCGGGAGTTACAATGAGCAGTTCTTC,CASRETSGSYNEQFF
TRBV19,TRBJ1-4,14,NA,NA,TGTGCCAGTAGGGAGGGGCCAAGGCGGGAAAAACTGTTTTTT,CASREGPRREKLFF
TRBV28,TRBJ1-3,15,NA,few,TGTGCCAGCAGAATACAGCAGAACTCTGGAAACACCATATATTTT,CASRIQQNSGNTIYF
TRBV7-9,TRBJ2-1,15,NA,NA,TGTGCCAGCAGCTTGGCGACAGGAATCACCAATGAGCAGTTCTTC,CASSLATGITNEQFF
TRBV7-9,TRBJ2-4,14,TRBD1,NA,TGTGCCAGCAGCGACCGGGACAGCGTAAACATTCAGTACTTC,CASSDRDSVNIQYF
TRBV9,TRBJ2-2,16,NA,NA,TGTGCCAGCAGCGTAGCTGGGGCGGGGCGAACCGGGGAGCTGTTTTTT,CASSVAGAGRTGELFF
TRBV11-2,TRBJ2-5,12,TRBD1,NA,TGTGCCAGCAGCCTGGACAGGGAGACCCAGTACTTC,CASSLDRETQYF
TRBV30,TRBJ1-2,15,NA,NA,TGTGCCTGGAGTAGACCGGACAGTACCTTCGGGGGCTACACCTTC,CAWSRPDSTFGGYTF
TRBV5-6,TRBJ2-7,11,NA,NA,TGTGCCAGCAGCTTGGGTCCGGAGCAGTACTTC,CASSLGPEQYF
TRBV5-5,TRBJ2-7,13,NA,NA,TGTGCCAGCAGCGTTGACACCGACTACGAGCAGTACTTC,CASSVDTDYEQYF
TRBV14,TRBJ2-1,13,NA,once,TGTGCCAGCAGCCAAGGCTACTACAATGAGCAGTTCTTC,CASSQGYYNEQFF
TRBV18,TRBJ2-2,18,TRBD2,NA,TGTGCCAGCTCACCAAACGGACTAGCGGGAATAGCGGACGGGGAGCTGTTTTTT,CASSPNGLAGIADGELFF
TRBV12-3/TRBV12-4,TRBJ2-7,13,TRBD1,NA,TGTGCCAGCAGTTTGGGGACAGGCTACGAGCAGTACTTC,CASSLGTGYEQYF
TRBV9,TRBJ2-1,15,NA,once,TGTGCCAGCAGCGCCCGTGCGGTGGCAGGGAATGAGCAGTTCTTC,CASSARAVAGNEQFF
TRBV7-2,TRBJ1-2,15,NA,NA,TGTGCCAGCAGCCCTGGTCCCAGGGGACACTATGGCTACACCTTC,CASSPGPRGHYGYTF
TRBV3-1/TRBV3-2,TRBJ2-6,18,NA,NA,TGTGCCAGCAGCCTGTTTCGGTTCAGGGGTCAGGGGGCCAACGTCCTGACTTTC,CASSLFRFRGQGANVLTF
TRBV4-2,TRBJ2-3,15,TRBD2,NA,TGTGCCAGCAGCCAAGAAGGAGCGGGAGCAGATACGCAGTATTTT,CASSQEGAGADTQYF
TRBV19,TRBJ1-1,14,NA,NA,TGTGCCAGTAGTATAGTTCCGGGTGGAACTGAAGCTTTCTTT,CASSIVPGGTEAFF
TRBV30,TRBJ1-5,13,TRBD1,NA,TGTGCCTGGGCGGGACAGGAAGGCCAGCCCCAGCATTTT,CAWAGQEGQPQHF